The present TCR beta chain was sequenced within a study of CD8+ T cells in alopecia areata. Study-level background: Patients in the study were on tofacitinib for 6 to 18 months, then off it for 6 months.

General study points: Significant decreases in scalp clonality and expanded CD8+ clones followed tofacitinib treatment.

Extracted from the samples, RNA was reverse transcribed into cDNA to serve as the sequencing template. Produced via immunoSEQ multiplex PCR; TCRdb's table is partial and in-frame only. The sample carries 150,000 to 200,000 clones, about 60% recorded once. Comment on this clone: Antigen unknown.

V lost 3 bases to trimming and J lost 7 bases, with 16 bases between them. The CDR3 has 15 residues. Germline CDR1 and CDR2: PRHDT and FYEKMQ (reference sequence). Treatment reported: oral pan-JAK inhibitor, 5-10 mg twice daily. This sequence was found in a human donor with alopecia areata. V is TRBV13 and J is TRBJ2-1; D may be TRBD1 (6 bases). This material consisted of CD8+ T cells sorted from blood, taken at week 24, from a patient treated with tofacitinib. CDR3 in amino acids: CASSFNREIRNEQFF. DNA for the CDR3: TGTGCCAGCAGCTTCAACAGGGAAATTCGGAATGAGCAGTTCTTC.